This T cell receptor beta chain originates from a study of long-term antiretroviral therapy in people with HIV. The V and J ends lost 5 bases and 7 bases, in that order; junction bases with no gene match: 7. Germline CDR1 reads LGHNA; CDR2 reads YNFKEQ. The CDR3 has 14 amino acids. Sequencing relied on immunoSEQ assay v3.0, run at survey level. Clones were sequenced by immunoSEQ multiplex PCR, and TCRdb holds only the in-frame ones, with some missing. Among tens of thousands of clones listed, 80% to 95% were seen once. Study-wide results and caveats: Diversity remained lower than transplant donor controls, even though it increased after ART.

Comment on this clone: Its antigen is currently unknown.

The TCR originated in a man between 18 and 35 years old with HIV. The specimen comprised unsorted PBMCs, sampled 3.1 years after starting antiretroviral therapy. The chain recombines TRBV4-2 with TRBJ1-5; TRBD1 matches 8 bases. Written as DNA, the CDR3 is TGTGCCAGCAGCTTCGGACAGGGCGGCCAGCCCCAGCATTTT. It specifies CASSFGQGGQPQHF.